This T cell receptor beta chain was captured in a study of blood T cell repertoires in COVID-19. Either two negative PCRs, clearance, or symptom resolution qualified Cohort 3 donors as recovered. This CDR3 has 13 residues. The V gene lost 7 bases and the J gene lost 4 bases, with 13 bases spanning the gap. Germline V lookup: CDR1 LGHNT, CDR2 FRNRAP. Authors' processing steps: Amplified reference gene primers provided the basis for estimating nucleated cell counts. Profiling relied on immunoSEQ multiplex PCR, and the TCRdb table lists in-frame clones only, not all of them. V, J and clone size are taken as reported in that table, and D and trimming were inferred from the DNA itself. The repertoire holds about 400,000 clones, about nine tenths seen once, with less than 2% in the top ten.

The sequenced sample consisted of PBMCs or T cells enriched from blood (not recorded which). The TCR comes from a woman aged 25 to 39 who had recovered from COVID-19. V is TRBV12-5 and J is TRBJ1-1, with D maybe TRBD1 (5 bases). CDR3 in DNA: TGTGCTAGTGCCTCAGGCAGGGCCACTGAAGCTTTCTTT. It translates to CASASGRATEAFF.